This TCR beta chain was sequenced for a study of shared clonotypes between healthy human individuals. Assay used: immunoSEQ multiplex PCR; TCRdb lists only in-frame clones, some missing. The repertoire holds over 1.4 million clones, with around 97% as singletons. Study outcomes and limitations: Lower generation probabilities were found for non-shared clonotypes than for those shared by all four donors.

CDR1 is SGHNT, CDR2 YYREEE, per germline (reference sequence). Between the trimmed V and J ends, which lost 4 bases and 2 bases, there was a span of 6 bases. The CDR3 is made up of 12 amino acids. A note on this clone: Its antigen remains unknown.

This chain joins TRBV5-4 and TRBJ1-2; no clear D. The origin of this receptor is a young man in good health. What was sequenced was naive CD4+ T cells sorted from blood. Subset meaning: CD45RA+ positively selected. CDR3 sequence reads: CASSKENYGYTF. The DNA of the CDR3 is TGTGCCAGCAGCAAGGAGAACTATGGCTACACCTTC.